This T cell receptor beta chain appears in the sequencing data of a study of T cell responses to AZD1222 COVID-19 vaccine (dated by TCRdb to 2020 to 2022). Regarding the complete study: AZD1222 recipients with second doses at about 4 weeks or about 12 weeks were pooled, because spike-specific TCR depth and breadth did not differ between schedules. Trial participants were enrolled into age subgroups of 18-55, 56-69 and 70-plus years, which contained about 150, 27 and 61 TCR-sequenced participants, respectively. A total of around 240 trial participants underwent TCR sequencing, of whom 200 to 220 had received two doses of AZD1222 and 26 had received two doses of the MenACWY control vaccine.

Sequences SNHLY (CDR1) and FYNNEI (CDR2) are obtained from the germline V gene. Its CDR3 holds 20 amino acids, cysteine through phenylalanine. Left in the record is the CDR3 DNA by itself, 60 bases read in frame from the first base. A distance of 25 bases separates the germline ends of V and J, which lose 3 bases and 1 base respectively. Here is what the overall study found, with its caveats: Because no day 14 peak-response samples were available, the repertoires could be characterized only after the peak T cell response. Only six AZD1222 recipients were SARS-CoV-2 seropositive at baseline, limiting conclusions about previously exposed vaccinees. Participants were mostly white British and included more females than males, and it was suggested by the authors that clonal diversity may have been underestimated. Vaccine-associated CD4 TCRs spanned the whole spike protein, with dominant responses in regions 160-218 and 743-854. The 56-69-year group was small, and its depth increase did not reach significance, likely because of low power. After two AZD1222 doses, spike-specific TCR breadth and depth were significantly higher than at day 0 and than in MenACWY recipients. Nearly half of unique spike-specific TCRs reportedly recognized epitopes outside regions mutated in the B.1.351 and B.1.1.7 variants.

The CDR3 regions of human TCRbeta chains were analyzed by immunosequencing. The authors' analysis ran thus. TCRs in the repertoires were matched against a reference library of SARS-CoV-2-specific TCRs that had been generated with the MIRA antigen-specificity platform. Breadth was defined as the fraction of unique TCRs that were SARS-CoV-2-associated. Depth was defined as the fraction of total T cells that were SARS-CoV-2-associated. Using the MIRA data, each spike-specific TCR was assigned both to the spike region to which the TCR was reactive and to a CD4 or CD8 class. Log10-transformed breadth and depth values were compared by one-way ANOVA with Sidak's multiple comparisons tests. Imported from immuneACCESS, the table was reduced by TCRdb to in-frame sequences with V and J called. These copies leave out some clones; in studies compared against another copy, an unresolved V gene accounts for under half, and the cause of the remainder is not known. That table furnishes V, J and clone size, whereas the DNA furnished D and trimming. Here the sample has approximately 70,000 clones; 70% to 90% occur a single time. The ten largest clones capture about 2.7% of the sample.

As regards this clone: What antigen it recognizes has not been identified. No much larger clone is present one base from it, and per-base qualities are unavailable.

The sample's time point, from its label and the paper: baseline before first vaccination. Samples from vaccinated people were obtained from the UK trials COV001 and COV002, which included a single-blind randomized controlled phase 2/3 trial of AZD1222 (ChAdOx1 nCoV-19) in healthy adults. For TCRbeta chain sequencing, PBMC samples were collected from trial participants at day 0 and at day 28 after the second dose. The chain joins TRBV2 to TRBJ1-3, with no confident D gene call. This clonotype originated in an adult in good health. The sample in question was peripheral blood, obtained on day 0 of AZD1222 vaccination. The nucleotide sequence reads as follows: TGTGCCAGCAGTGATAATCACCCGCGGGTCTTGGTGGGGTCTGGAAACACCATATATTTT. Translated, this gives CASSDNHPRVLVGSGNTIYF.